This T cell receptor (beta chain) was obtained from a study of shared clonotypes between healthy human individuals (dated by TCRdb to about 2020). As for the study more broadly: A couple of women and three men aged 18 to 49 years were included in the cohort. For each donor, three plates each were used for CD4 naive and CD4 memory, two plates were used for CD8 naive, and one plate was used for CD8 memory. To increase sequencing depth and limit assay-specific biases, TCR repertoire library preparation and sequencing were carried out by different laboratories using diverse techniques. Each donor's leukapheresis produced roughly between about 0.9 and 9.5 billion PBMCs. To estimate repertoire size and how much clonotype sharing occurs between individuals, the study deeply sequenced the blood TCR repertoires of about 5 healthy adults. The research as a whole found: Naive subsets generally had larger estimated clonotype richness than memory subsets. About 5% of naive CD4, approximately 3.7% of naive CD8, approximately 2% of memory CD4, and more than 0.35% of memory CD8 clonotypes were shared across four donors. Based on pairwise subsampling, the degree of clonotype sharing among donors was expected to be affected by sequencing depth. Because the study included a small number of donors, the genetic and exposure-history diversity represented was limited. Sampling was limited to blood, and TCR repertoires in tissue likely differ from TCR repertoires in blood. Compared with non-shared clonotypes, clonotypes shared by all four sorted-subset donors had higher generation probabilities. Even with the large sequencing depth, rarefaction of the sorted-subset datasets indicated that sequencing was incomplete.

Using the deep immunoSEQ assay, multiplex PCR amplified TCR CDR3 regions from genomic DNA. Extracted genomic DNA from each cell subset was distributed evenly across all wells of several immunoSEQ 96-well plates, and each plate was treated as a replicate. For sorted subsets, each replicate PCR was loaded with about 200 ng genomic DNA, equivalent to 25,000 to 30,000 T cell genomes. Purified libraries were measured with a Qubit 3.0 fluorometer, size-checked on a Bioanalyzer 2100, and measured again with the KAPA Library Quantification kit. Each immunoSEQ 96-well plate was sequenced on its own single-read 150-cycle Illumina NextSeq 550 flow cell. The original pipeline was this. The immunoSEQ output contained only junctional sequences without quality scores, so filtering could not match that applied to full-length reads. To assign V/J genes and CDR3, sequences were annotated against IMGT germline references using PyIR, a Python wrapper for IgBLAST v1.9. Reads were removed for weak V/J assignments (E-value above 1e-6), missing CDR3, stop codons, out-of-frame junctions, or ambiguous translated residues. V3J clonotypes were defined as sequences sharing an identical inferred V gene, J gene, and CDR3 amino acid sequence. To compute the percentage overlap between repertoires, the number of shared unique clonotypes was divided by the size of the smaller repertoire. RTK rarefaction, the Chao1 estimator, and Recon v2.1 estimates of unobserved clonotypes were used to assess repertoire richness. OLGA was used to compute generation probabilities for all TCRbeta clonotypes that the gDNA method yielded from a few donors. This is the immuneACCESS table as TCRdb keeps it, with only in-frame sequences that have V and J called. A part of the clones is gone; compared with another copy, unresolved V genes explain less than half, and the rest is unexplained. Clone size and the V and J calls come from that table; the DNA yielded D and trimming. In all, the sample holds about 1.1 million clones, and approximately 78% of those were seen once. The ten largest clones represent approximately 0.5% of the sample.

CDR3 length: 14 amino acids, cysteine to phenylalanine. The DNA shown is the 42-base CDR3, in frame from base 1. V sheds 4 bases and J sheds 2 bases, leaving 9 bases between their ends. The CDR1 and CDR2 encoded by the germline V gene are SGHVS and FNYEAQ. The donors were healthy, HIV-negative adults who had no recently reported acute infections or vaccinations. Every donor was a Caucasian adult living in Nashville, Tennessee, USA. CD4+ T cells were enriched by magnetic negative selection, after which naive cells were positively selected on CD45RA and the negative fraction was taken as the memory subset. Blood was collected by leukapheresis, and PBMCs were isolated by Ficoll-Histopaque density gradient centrifugation and then cryopreserved in liquid nitrogen vapor phase. Purity and quantity of every magnetically sorted T cell population were checked by analytical flow cytometry. Each sorted fraction had its genomic DNA isolated and then quantified by UV absorbance on a Nanodrop 2000c.

In regard to this clone: The target of this receptor is not known. No qualities accompany the bases; no much larger clone lies one base away.

Sequencing was done on a sample of memory CD4+ T cells from PBMCs. The sample's cell subset or site label, decoded: CD45RA-negative fraction. The sequence was collected from a man between 18 and 29 years old in good health. Some clones in this sample may be carry-over from other donors' samples. The sequence joins TRBV7-6 to TRBJ2-1; a weak D assignment points to TRBD1 (6 bases agree). The CDR3 here reads CASSSGHPYNEQFF. The nucleotides are TGTGCCAGCAGCTCGGGACATCCCTACAATGAGCAGTTCTTC.